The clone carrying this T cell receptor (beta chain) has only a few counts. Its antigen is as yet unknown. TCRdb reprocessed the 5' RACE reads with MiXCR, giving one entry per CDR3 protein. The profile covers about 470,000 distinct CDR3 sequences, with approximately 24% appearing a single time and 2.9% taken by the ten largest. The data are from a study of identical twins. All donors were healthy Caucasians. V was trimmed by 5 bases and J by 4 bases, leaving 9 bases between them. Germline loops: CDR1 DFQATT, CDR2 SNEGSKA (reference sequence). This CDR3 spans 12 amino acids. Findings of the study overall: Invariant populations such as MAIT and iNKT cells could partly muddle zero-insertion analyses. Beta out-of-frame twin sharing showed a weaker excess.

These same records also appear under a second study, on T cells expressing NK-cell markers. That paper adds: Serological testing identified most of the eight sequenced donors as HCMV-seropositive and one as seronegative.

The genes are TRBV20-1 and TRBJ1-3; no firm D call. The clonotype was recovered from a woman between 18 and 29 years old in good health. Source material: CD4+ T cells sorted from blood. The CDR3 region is CSAEDAGNTIYF. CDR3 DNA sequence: TGCAGTGCTGAGGATGCAGGAAACACCATATATTTT.